Detailed here is one T cell receptor (beta chain). The germline V and J ends were trimmed by 4 bases and 4 bases, with 16 bases remaining between them. Germline V gene data show CDR1 as MNHEY and CDR2 as SVGEGT. The CDR3 extends over 15 amino acids. An amount of RNA that ranged from roughly 0.5 to 1 ug was reverse transcribed with random hexamers. Across 54 Vbeta and 13 Jbeta, TCR beta CDR3 was amplified with immunoSEQ multiplex PCR. Each CDR3 protein is one row after TCRdb ran MiXCR on the immunoSEQ multiplex PCR reads. Of roughly 80,000 distinct CDR3 sequences listed, about 92% are singletons. This entry is derived from a study of CD8 T cells in Susac syndrome. The TEMRA cells underwent FACS enrichment, while the CD8+ and CD4+ T cells underwent negative isolation.

The TCR was taken from a human donor with Susac syndrome. This chain joins TRBV6-2 or TRBV6-3 and TRBJ1-1, with D perhaps TRBD1 (6 bases). The source material was CD4+ T cells from PBMCs. The CDR3 reads CASSWGRGQGTEAFF. In nucleotides, the CDR3 is TGTGCCAGCAGTTGGGGCAGGGGTCAGGGCACTGAAGCTTTCTTT.